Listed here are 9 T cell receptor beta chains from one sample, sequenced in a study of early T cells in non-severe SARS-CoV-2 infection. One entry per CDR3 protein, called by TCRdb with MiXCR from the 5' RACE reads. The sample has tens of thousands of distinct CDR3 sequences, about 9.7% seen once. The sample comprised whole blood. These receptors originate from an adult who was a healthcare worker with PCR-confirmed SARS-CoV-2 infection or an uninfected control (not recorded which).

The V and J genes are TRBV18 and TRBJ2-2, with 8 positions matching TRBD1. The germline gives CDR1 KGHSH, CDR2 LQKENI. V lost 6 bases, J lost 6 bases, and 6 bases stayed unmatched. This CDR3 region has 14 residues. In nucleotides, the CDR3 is TGTGCCAGCTCGCGACAGGGGTACGCCGGGGAGCTGTTTTTT. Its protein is CASSRQGYAGELFF.

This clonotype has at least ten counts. As DNA, the CDR3 is TGTGCCAGCAGACGAAACTCTGGGGCCAACGTCCTGACTTTC. Amino acid sequence: CASRRNSGANVLTF. This chain uses TRBV5-8 with TRBJ2-6; D is unclear. Germline values: CDR1 SGHTS, CDR2 YDEGEE. With 5 bases removed from V and 0 bases from J, the gap between germline ends came to 6 bases. This CDR3 is 14 amino acids long.

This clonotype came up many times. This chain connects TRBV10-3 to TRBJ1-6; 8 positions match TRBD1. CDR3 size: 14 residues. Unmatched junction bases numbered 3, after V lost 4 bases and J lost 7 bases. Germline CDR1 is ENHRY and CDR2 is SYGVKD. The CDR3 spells CAISGTGSNSPLHF. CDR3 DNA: TGTGCCATCAGTGGGACAGGGTCGAATTCACCCCTCCACTTT.

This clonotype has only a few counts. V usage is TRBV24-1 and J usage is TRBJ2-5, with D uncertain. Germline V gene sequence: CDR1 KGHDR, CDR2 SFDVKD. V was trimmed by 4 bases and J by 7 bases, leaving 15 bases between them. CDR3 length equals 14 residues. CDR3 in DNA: TGTGCCACCAGTGACCCGTTTAATTTCCGGACCCAGTACTTC. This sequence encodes CATSDPFNFRTQYF.

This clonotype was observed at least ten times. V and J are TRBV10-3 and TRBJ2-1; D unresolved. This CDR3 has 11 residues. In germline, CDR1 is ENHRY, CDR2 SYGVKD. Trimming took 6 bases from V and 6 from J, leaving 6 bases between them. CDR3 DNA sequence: TGTGCCATCAGCATGATCAATGAGCAGTTCTTC. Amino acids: CAISMINEQFF.

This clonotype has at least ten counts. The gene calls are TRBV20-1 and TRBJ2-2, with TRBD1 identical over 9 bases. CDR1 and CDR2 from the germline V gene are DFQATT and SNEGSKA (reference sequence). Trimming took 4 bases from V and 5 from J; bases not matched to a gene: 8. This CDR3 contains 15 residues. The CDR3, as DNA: TGCAGTGCTAACGACAGGGGGAAGGGGACCGGGGAGCTGTTTTTT. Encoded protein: CSANDRGKGTGELFF.

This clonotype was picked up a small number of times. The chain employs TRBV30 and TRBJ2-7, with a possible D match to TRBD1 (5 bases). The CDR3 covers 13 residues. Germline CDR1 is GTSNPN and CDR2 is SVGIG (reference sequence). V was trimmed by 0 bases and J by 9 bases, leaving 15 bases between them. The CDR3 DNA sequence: TGTGCCTGGAGTGTACGAAGGGGCGCAGGGCAGTACTTC. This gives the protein CAWSVRRGAGQYF.

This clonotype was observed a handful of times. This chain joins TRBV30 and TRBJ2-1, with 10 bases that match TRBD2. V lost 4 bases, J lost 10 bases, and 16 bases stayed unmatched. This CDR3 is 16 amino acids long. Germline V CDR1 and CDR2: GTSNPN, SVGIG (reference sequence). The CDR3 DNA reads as TGTGCCTGGATCCTACGAGGGCTAGCGGGAGTCGGGGAGCAGTTCTTC. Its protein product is CAWILRGLAGVGEQFF.

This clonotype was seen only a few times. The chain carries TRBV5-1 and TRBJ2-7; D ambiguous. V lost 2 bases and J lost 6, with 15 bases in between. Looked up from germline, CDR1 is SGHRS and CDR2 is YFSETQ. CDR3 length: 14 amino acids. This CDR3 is CASSFRLASGEQYF. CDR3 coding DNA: TGCGCCAGCAGCTTCCGACTGGCTTCAGGCGAGCAGTACTTC.